One TCR beta chain is described in this entry. This entry comes from a study of blood T cells in healthy people across ages. Trimming left V 5 bases short and J 2 bases short, with 17 bases between. The CDR3 length is 16 residues. The second PCR ran roughly 7 to 12 cycles with a sample-barcoded 5' primer and J-beta primers. Each cDNA molecule carried a tag from a template-switch adaptor that contained 12 random nucleotides. TCRdb ran MiXCR on the 5' RACE reads and lists one entry per CDR3 protein. The sample consists of fewer than 1,200,000 distinct CDR3 sequences, almost 25% of them appearing once. The data were also submitted as part of a second study, on T cells of mothers and their children.

Sequenced input: blood. The gene calls are TRBV12-3 or TRBV12-4 and TRBJ2-3; D unclear. The TCR was taken from a girl aged 2 to 10 in good health. CDR3 nucleotides: TGTGCCAGCAGTCTTGGGTTGAGGATGCACACAGATACGCAGTATTTT. Its protein product is CASSLGLRMHTDTQYF.